The present TCR beta chain was sequenced within a study of blood T cell repertoires in COVID-19. The protocol was immunoSEQ multiplex PCR, while the TCRdb copy is restricted to in-frame clones and leaves out a portion. The data hold roughly 38,000 clones, with under 90% observed a single time. CDR1 and CDR2 (germline): MNHEY, SMNVEV (reference sequence). The CDR3 sequence is 15 residues long. J was trimmed by 4 bases and V by 5 bases; bases with no gene match: 10. Sequenced material: peripheral blood. This chain connects TRBV27 to TRBJ1-1, with 7 bases fitting TRBD1. This clonotype was obtained from a man in his fifties or sixties with COVID-19, enrolled during active disease. The CDR3 loop reads CASSSSGGWSTEAFF. The CDR3 DNA is TGTGCCAGCAGTAGCTCAGGGGGATGGTCCACTGAAGCTTTCTTT.